This is a list of T cell receptor beta chains from one sample in a study of blood T cell repertoires in COVID-19. Some clones are missing from TCRdb's copy, which holds only in-frame ones; the method was immunoSEQ multiplex PCR. The sample includes about 250,000 clones, approximately 90% of them seen just once. The specimen was peripheral blood. These receptors all stem from a woman between 25 and 40 years old with COVID-19, enrolled during active disease. CDR3s include the opening cysteine and the closing phenylalanine or tryptophan. The D gene is left open where the match is weak. For some rows the clone size is stated as once, few or many, or as a class when expanded; others skip it.

J gene,V gene,D gene,clone size,CDR3 protein,CDR3 DNA
TRBJ2-1,TRBV19,TRBD2,NA,CASSILTSIDEQFF,TGTGCCAGTAGTATCTTGACTAGCATCGATGAGCAGTTCTTC
TRBJ1-5,TRBV4-3,NA,NA,CASSQGGSSGNQPQHF,TGCGCCAGCAGTCAGGGTGGCTCTTCAGGCAATCAGCCCCAGCATTTT
TRBJ1-6,TRBV7-2,TRBD1,NA,CASSSGPGQTYNSPLHF,TGTGCCAGCAGCTCCGGACCGGGACAGACCTATAATTCACCCCTCCACTTT
TRBJ1-2,TRBV4-3,TRBD1,NA,CASSQRQGADGYTF,TGCGCCAGCAGCCAGCGACAGGGGGCGGACGGCTACACCTTC
TRBJ1-2,TRBV2,TRBD1,NA,CASSGTGQRNYGYTF,TGTGCCAGCAGTGGAACGGGACAGCGAAACTATGGCTACACCTTC
TRBJ2-5,TRBV12-3/TRBV12-4,NA,NA,CASSFGRQETQYF,TGTGCCAGCAGTTTTGGCAGGCAAGAGACCCAGTACTTC
TRBJ2-5,TRBV6-5,TRBD2,NA,CASRGLAGGQETQYF,TGTGCCAGCCGGGGACTAGCGGGGGGGCAGGAGACCCAGTACTTC
TRBJ2-7,TRBV7-9,NA,NA,CASSLGAGAEVAQYF,TGTGCCAGCAGCTTAGGGGCAGGGGCAGAAGTGGCGCAGTACTTC
TRBJ2-1,TRBV27,NA,NA,CASSPPVVGHGTYNEQFF,TGTGCCAGCAGTCCCCCCGTTGTCGGACACGGAACCTACAATGAGCAGTTCTTC
TRBJ2-5,TRBV5-1,NA,NA,CASSPDQETQYF,TGCGCCAGCAGCCCCGACCAAGAGACCCAGTACTTC
TRBJ2-3,TRBV5-4,TRBD2,NA,CASSLAGGTRHPPDTQYF,TGTGCCAGCAGCTTGGCGGGGGGGACTAGGCATCCACCAGATACGCAGTATTTT
TRBJ1-6,TRBV3-1/TRBV3-2,NA,NA,CASSFSLDRTSPLHF,TGTGCCAGCAGCTTCAGCCTTGACAGAACCTCACCCCTCCACTTT
TRBJ1-2,TRBV7-2,TRBD1,NA,CASSPGQGALGYTF,TGTGCCAGCAGCCCAGGACAGGGGGCGCTGGGCTACACCTTC
TRBJ1-5,TRBV20-1,TRBD1,NA,CSASGQGGQPQHF,TGCAGTGCTAGTGGACAGGGGGGTCAGCCCCAGCATTTT
TRBJ2-5,TRBV18,TRBD1,NA,CASSPGTEETQYF,TGTGCCAGCTCACCAGGGACAGAAGAGACCCAGTACTTC
TRBJ1-1,TRBV19,TRBD1,NA,CASGSPRTGALNTEAFF,TGTGCCAGTGGGTCGCCTCGGACAGGAGCTTTGAACACTGAAGCTTTCTTT
TRBJ2-2,TRBV15,NA,NA,CATSPGRANTGELFF,TGTGCCACCAGTCCCGGCAGGGCGAACACCGGGGAGCTGTTTTTT
TRBJ1-1,TRBV5-6,NA,NA,CASSSGFRMNTEAFF,TGTGCCAGCAGCTCGGGGTTCCGCATGAACACTGAAGCTTTCTTT
TRBJ1-2,TRBV4-2,NA,NA,CASSQEVTGVYGYTF,TGTGCCAGCAGCCAAGAGGTGACAGGCGTCTATGGCTACACCTTC
TRBJ2-2,TRBV29-1,TRBD1,once,CSVEVPLQGAAGELFF,TGCAGCGTTGAAGTCCCGTTACAGGGGGCTGCCGGGGAGCTGTTTTTT
TRBJ1-6,TRBV5-5,NA,many,CASSETGRTLHF,TGTGCCAGCAGCGAAACGGGGAGGACCCTCCACTTT
TRBJ2-5,TRBV9,TRBD2,NA,CASSAMTSGTETQYF,TGTGCCAGCAGCGCGATGACTAGCGGGACAGAGACCCAGTACTTC
TRBJ2-1,TRBV6-2/TRBV6-3,TRBD2,once,CASSTRTSGDFGEQFF,TGTGCCAGCAGTACCCGGACTAGCGGGGATTTTGGTGAGCAGTTCTTC
TRBJ1-1,TRBV19,NA,NA,CASSLHSGSPEAFF,TGTGCCAGTAGCCTACACAGTGGGAGCCCTGAAGCTTTCTTT
TRBJ1-2,TRBV5-6,TRBD1,NA,CASSSSLGQGSYGYTF,TGTGCCAGCAGCTCATCACTTGGACAGGGTAGCTATGGCTACACCTTC
TRBJ2-3,TRBV3-1/TRBV3-2,TRBD2,NA,CASSQVTSARVDTQYF,TGTGCCAGCAGCCAAGTGACTAGCGCTCGCGTAGATACGCAGTATTTT
TRBJ1-6,TRBV28,NA,NA,CASSGLDSYNSPLHF,TGTGCCAGCAGCGGGCTGGACAGTTATAATTCACCCCTCCACTTT
TRBJ1-1,TRBV7-9,TRBD1,NA,CASSSYRGNTEAFF,TGTGCCAGCAGCTCCTACAGGGGGAACACTGAAGCTTTCTTT
TRBJ2-6,TRBV27,NA,NA,CASSPNSGANVLTF,TGTGCCAGCAGTCCAAACTCTGGGGCCAACGTCCTGACTTTC
TRBJ2-7,TRBV18,TRBD1,NA,CASSPRGQGAYEQYF,TGTGCCAGCTCACCACGTGGACAGGGGGCCTACGAGCAGTACTTC
TRBJ2-3,TRBV19,NA,NA,CASSAGQDTQYF,TGTGCCAGTAGTGCGGGGCAAGATACGCAGTATTTT
TRBJ2-5,TRBV5-5,TRBD1,NA,CASSSLGAGGAGQETQYF,TGTGCCAGCAGCTCACTTGGGGCAGGGGGCGCGGGACAAGAGACCCAGTACTTC
TRBJ2-3,TRBV5-1,TRBD1,once,CASSPRQGGDTQYF,TGCGCCAGCAGCCCCCGACAGGGGGGAGATACGCAGTATTTT